These 23 T cell receptor beta chains originate from one sample sequenced in a study of blood T cells in healthy people across ages. Alongside a J-beta primer mix, a sample-barcoded 5' primer served in a second PCR lasting 7 to 11 cycles. In TCRdb, the 5' RACE reads were re-called with MiXCR into one record per CDR3 protein. The sample contains 600,000 to 1,000,000 distinct CDR3 sequences, 20% to 30% of which appear only once. These data also formed part of another study, on T cells of mothers and their children.

The sequenced sample was blood. Receptors were obtained from a boy aged 5-17 years in good health.

This clonotype was seen more than once but under ten times. The chain is built from TRBV4-3 and TRBJ2-7, with TRBD1 matching 7 bases. Germline V gives CDR1 LGHNA, CDR2 YSLEER. CDR3 size: 16 residues. V shed 0 bases, J shed 0 bases, and the junction held 5 bases outside the gene matches. CDR3: CASSQDPRGSSYEQYF. The CDR3 DNA follows: TGCGCCAGCAGCCAAGATCCCAGGGGGAGCTCCTACGAGCAGTACTTC.

The rearrangement joins TRBV24-1 to TRBJ1-2, with D perhaps matching TRBD1 (6 bases). Germline CDR1 reads KGHDR; CDR2 reads SFDVKD. This CDR3 is built from 13 residues. Trimming shortened V by 6 bases and J by 4 bases, and 11 bases separated the two germline ends. The DNA for the CDR3 is TGTGCCACCAGTCGGGGACAACTCTATGGCTACACCTTC. Translating it yields CATSRGQLYGYTF.

This clonotype turned up a few times. This chain connects TRBV19 to TRBJ2-1; possibly TRBD1 or TRBD2 for D (6 bases each). V lost 2 bases and J lost 8, with 16 bases in between. Germline CDR1 and CDR2: LNHDA and SQIVND (reference sequence). The CDR3 length is 15 residues. The CDR3 DNA sequence: TGTGCCAGTAGTATAATGGGGACCGGGGGCCATGAGCAGTTCTTC. Amino acids: CASSIMGTGGHEQFF.

The chain links TRBV7-3 to TRBJ2-5; possible D gene TRBD1, 5 bases. The J call is uncertain, as TRBJ2-1 better fits the DNA end. Germline V CDR1 and CDR2: SGHTA, FQGTGA. The CDR3 runs 15 residues. The CDR3 is CASSLSLTAMNEQFF. The CDR3 nucleotides are TGTGCCAGCAGCTTATCATTGACAGCCATGAATGAGCAGTTCTTC.

This clonotype was counted at least ten times. The chain joins TRBV7-9 to TRBJ2-3, with no clear D. Germline lookup yields CDR1 SEHNR and CDR2 FQNEAQ (reference sequence). The CDR3 length is 12 residues. The V end lost 4 bases, the J end lost 2 bases, and 4 bases lay between the germline ends. The chain's CDR3 is CASSSATDTQYF. The DNA of the CDR3 is TGTGCCAGCAGCTCCGCCACAGATACGCAGTATTTT. The full variable domain, its missing parts supplied by reference TRBV7-9 and TRBJ2-3, is DTGVSQNPRHKITKRGQNVTFRCDPISEHNRLYWYRQTLGQGPEFLTYFQNEAQLEKSRLLSDRFSAERPKGSFSTLEIQRTEQGDSAMYLCASSSATDTQYFGPGTRLTVL.

This clonotype was detected once. This chain connects TRBV30 to TRBJ1-2; D perhaps matches TRBD1 (5 bases). This CDR3 contains 13 residues. CDR1 is GTSNPN, CDR2 SVGIG, per germline (reference sequence). Deletions cut 1 base from V and 5 bases from J, with 11 bases between. The CDR3 region is CAWSDERGYGYTF. CDR3 DNA sequence: TGTGCCTGGAGTGATGAGAGGGGTTATGGCTACACCTTC.

The chain couples TRBV7-2 to TRBJ2-5; TRBD2 matches 8 bases. Germline V gene lookup returns CDR1 SGHTA and CDR2 FQGNSA. The CDR3 loop spans 15 amino acids. The junction had 7 bases not matched to a gene; V was cut back by 2 bases and J by 5 bases. As DNA, the CDR3 is TGTGCCAGCAGCTTAACGGGGGGGAATGGGGAGACCCAGTACTTC. As protein: CASSLTGGNGETQYF.

This clonotype was recorded a few times. The chain carries TRBV4-3 and TRBJ2-5; 8 bases fit TRBD1. V gave up 0 bases and J gave up 3 bases; unmatched junction bases: 3. From germline, CDR1 is LGHNA and CDR2 YSLEER. This CDR3 spans 15 amino acids. The CDR3 loop reads CASSQDTGGKETQYF. The CDR3 DNA follows: TGCGCCAGCAGCCAAGATACAGGGGGTAAAGAGACCCAGTACTTC.

This clonotype was seen a few times. This chain joins TRBV7-9 and TRBJ2-1, with 7 bases identical to TRBD1. J gave up 4 bases and V 1 base, and 10 bases lay outside the gene matches. Germline lookup yields CDR1 SEHNR and CDR2 FQNEAQ (reference sequence). The CDR3 has 17 amino acids. Written as DNA, the CDR3 is TGTGCCAGCAGCTTAGAGGGGACAGCCTACACATACAATGAGCAGTTCTTC. It specifies CASSLEGTAYTYNEQFF.

The chain recombines TRBV3-1 with TRBJ2-7; weak D call: TRBD1 (5 bases). V lost 1 base and J 2 bases, leaving 9 bases between the germline ends. CDR1 is LGHDT, CDR2 YNNKEL, per germline (reference sequence). This CDR3 region has 14 residues. For the CDR3, the DNA is TGTGCCAGCAGCCAAGGGACGGACACCTACGAGCAGTACTTC. Its translation: CASSQGTDTYEQYF.

Turning to this clonotype: This may stem from a read error, because a much larger clone lies one nucleotide away. The chain links TRBV7-2 to TRBJ2-1, with TRBD1 identical over 8 bases. V dropped 2 bases and J dropped 2; count of bases not matched to a gene: 2. The CDR3 runs to 15 residues. Germline V gene sequence: CDR1 SGHTA, CDR2 FQGNSA. In DNA form, the CDR3 reads TGTGCCAGCAGCTTACCAGGGGGCGCCTACAATGAGCAGTTCTTC. Residues: CASSLPGGAYNEQFF.

The chain uses TRBV12-3 or TRBV12-4 and TRBJ2-3; 8 bases line up with TRBD1. The CDR3 is 15 residues long. Trimming removed 4 bases from V and 4 bases from J; junction bases left unmatched: 7. As DNA, the CDR3 is TGTGCCAGCAGTTCCAGGACAGGGCTTGCAGATACGCAGTATTTT. This sequence encodes CASSSRTGLADTQYF.

This clonotype was recorded a few times. The V gene is TRBV29-1, the J gene TRBJ1-1, with unresolved D. This CDR3 contains 13 residues. Per germline, CDR1 SQVTM and CDR2 ANQGSEA. Trimming left V 4 bases short and J 5 bases short, with 14 bases between. DNA of the CDR3: TGCAGCGTTGGCAAGCGGATGGAGACTGAAGCTTTCTTT. Translating it yields CSVGKRMETEAFF.

This sequence joins TRBV4-3 and TRBJ1-1, with a weak D call TRBD1 (6 bases). There are 18 residues in the CDR3. Trimming pared 0 bases from V and 1 base from J, leaving 18 bases between. Germline V gene lookup returns CDR1 LGHNA and CDR2 YSLEER. CDR3 protein: CASSQDRLRDRTNTEAFF. The CDR3, as DNA: TGCGCCAGCAGCCAAGATCGTCTTCGCGACAGGACGAACACTGAAGCTTTCTTT.

This clonotype was seen more than once but under ten times. This sequence joins TRBV7-2 and TRBJ1-4; weak D call: TRBD1 (6 bases). The CDR3 has 14 residues. Germline assignment: CDR1 SGHTA and CDR2 FQGNSA. Trimming removed 1 base at V and 10 bases at J, with 13 bases between. CDR3 amino acids: CASSLGGPWGKLFF. DNA of the CDR3: TGTGCCAGCAGCTTAGGGGGGCCCTGGGGAAAACTGTTTTTT.

The chain carries TRBV2 and TRBJ1-2; 7 positions agree with TRBD1. The junction had 7 bases not matched to a gene; V was cut back by 4 bases and J by 8 bases. Germline V gives CDR1 SNHLY, CDR2 FYNNEI. This CDR3 is 13 amino acids long. The CDR3 region is CASSGQGRWGYTF. As DNA, the CDR3 is TGTGCCAGCAGTGGACAGGGCCGGTGGGGCTACACCTTC.

This clonotype appeared a few times. The chain combines TRBV5-1 with TRBJ2-1, with unresolved D. This CDR3 is built from 18 residues. The germline V and J ends were trimmed by 0 bases and 0 bases, with 16 bases remaining between them. Germline CDR1 SGHRS, CDR2 YFSETQ. The CDR3 DNA follows: TGCGCCAGCAGCTTGGCTAAGGGCAGCGACCCCTCCTACAATGAGCAGTTCTTC. Amino acid sequence: CASSLAKGSDPSYNEQFF. Based on the CDR3 plus reference TRBV5-1 and TRBJ2-1, the full variable domain is KAGVTQTPRYLIKTRGQQVTLSCSPISGHRSVSWYQQTPGQGLQFLFEYFSETQRNKGNFPGRFSGRQFSNSRSEMNVSTLELGDSALYLCASSLAKGSDPSYNEQFFGPGTRLTVL.

This chain uses TRBV9 with TRBJ2-5; 7 bases align to TRBD2. Germline-derived CDR1 and CDR2 are SGDLS and YYNGEE. CDR3 size: 16 residues. After removal of 0 bases from V and 0 bases from J, the junction contained 5 bases not matched to a gene. The CDR3 DNA reads TGTGCCAGCAGCGTAGAGCCGGGAGGTTACCAAGAGACCCAGTACTTC. It encodes CASSVEPGGYQETQYF.

This chain connects TRBV11-2 to TRBJ2-5; 9 bases agree with TRBD2. The CDR3 runs to 13 residues. The germline V gene has CDR1 SGHAT and CDR2 FQNNGV. The V and J ends lost 6 bases and 9 bases, in that order; junction bases with no gene match: 8. CDR3 sequence: CASSQLAGGPQYF. In nucleotides, the CDR3 is TGTGCCAGCAGTCAATTGGCGGGGGGGCCCCAGTACTTC.

The V gene is TRBV7-9, the J gene TRBJ2-6, with D perhaps matching TRBD1 or TRBD2 (5 bases each). V was clipped by 5 bases and J by 0 bases, with 11 bases between them. This CDR3 has 16 amino acids. Per germline, CDR1 SEHNR and CDR2 FQNEAQ (reference sequence). CDR3 in amino acids: CASSGDVYSGANVLTF. The CDR3 nucleotides read TGTGCCAGCAGCGGGGACGTCTACTCTGGGGCCAACGTCCTGACTTTC.

The rearrangement links TRBV20-1 to TRBJ1-2, with TRBD1 as a possible D gene (5 bases). Trimming took off 3 bases at V and 8 bases at J, with 16 bases between the two ends. This CDR3 spans 13 amino acids. CDR1 is DFQATT and CDR2 is SNEGSKA in the germline V gene (reference sequence). The CDR3 coding sequence is TGCAGTGCTAGTTCGGGGGAGGGTATCGGCTACACCTTC. Translating gives CSASSGEGIGYTF.

This clonotype was counted only a few times. The chain uses TRBV28 and TRBJ2-5; 11 positions match TRBD1. The CDR3 length is 14 residues. Trimming removed 6 bases from V and 5 bases from J; junction bases left unmatched: 5. In germline, CDR1 is MDHEN, CDR2 SYDVKM. The CDR3: CASSQDRGHETQYF. The CDR3, as DNA: TGTGCCAGCAGCCAGGACAGGGGGCATGAGACCCAGTACTTC.

This clonotype has more than one count but fewer than ten. This chain links TRBV5-1 with TRBJ1-4, with D maybe TRBD1 (6 bases). This CDR3 has 14 residues. CDR1 is SGHRS and CDR2 is YFSETQ in the germline V gene. Trimming removed 4 bases from V and 6 bases from J, with 13 bases in between. CDR3 region: CASSELGGHEKLFF. The DNA of the CDR3 is TGCGCCAGCAGCGAGTTGGGGGGGCATGAAAAACTGTTTTTT. The full variable domain, rest sourced from reference TRBV5-1 and TRBJ1-4, is KAGVTQTPRYLIKTRGQQVTLSCSPISGHRSVSWYQQTPGQGLQFLFEYFSETQRNKGNFPGRFSGRQFSNSRSEMNVSTLELGDSALYLCASSELGGHEKLFFGSGTQLSVL.